The clone carrying this T cell receptor (beta chain) appeared many times. The antigen is undetermined. Via MiXCR, TCRdb re-called the reads, giving one row per CDR3 protein. Here the sample spans more than 150,000 distinct CDR3 sequences, roughly a quarter being singletons. The V end was cut by 2 bases, the J end by 0 bases, with 7 bases between. Germline V gives CDR1 MNHEY, CDR2 SVGEGT. The CDR3 is made up of 14 amino acids. The sample is drawn from a study of T cell repertoires in cytomegalovirus infection. Study-wide findings and caveats: Across the ex vivo response, the dominant clonotypes were HLA-C-restricted CMV-specific TCR beta clonotypes.

Material for sequencing was PBMCs. This sequence originates from a human donor in good health (CMV status not recorded). Some clones in this sample may be carry-over from other donors' samples. The chain combines TRBV6-2 or TRBV6-3 with TRBJ1-1, with no clear D. CDR3 sequence: CASSYPGLNTEAFF. The CDR3 bases are TGTGCCAGCAGTTACCCAGGATTGAACACTGAAGCTTTCTTT.